Sequencing of this T cell receptor beta chain was carried out in a study of cytomegalovirus exposure and HLA in healthy donors. Study overall: Within an early data release were roughly 83 million unique TCRs drawn from HLA-typed donors.

Study results and limitations: An analysis was carried out at a later point. It showed that HLA-associated TCR beta chains were more clonally expanded than equally common non-associated chains. Associated with cytomegalovirus, according to the listing, were some 180 TCR beta chains. Being indistinguishable, some V segments were excluded, TRBV6-2 and TRBV6-3 among them.

For this clone: What it recognizes is unknown.

It was with 60 Vbeta and 13 Jbeta primers that the PCR ran. Only in-frame clones appear in the TCRdb table, and some are missing; sequencing was by immunoSEQ multiplex PCR. This sample's table reports fewer than 85,000 clones. CDR3 size: 15 residues. Trimming at V came to 7 bases and at J to 4 bases, leaving 6 bases not matched to a gene. Germline assignment: CDR1 MNHNS and CDR2 SASEGT. The receptor comes from a female donor in good health and CMV-seropositive. V gene TRBV6-1 combines with J gene TRBJ2-1; TRBD2 matches at 11 bases. The sequenced sample was PBMCs. This chain's CDR3 is CASITSGSFYNEQFF. In nucleotides, the CDR3 is TGTGCCAGCATAACTAGCGGGAGCTTTTACAATGAGCAGTTCTTC.